One and the same sample provided the 11 T cell receptor beta chains below, sequenced in a study of shared clonotypes between healthy human individuals. The table came from immunoSEQ multiplex PCR; TCRdb's copy has only in-frame clones and leaves some out. The top ten clones hold around 0.45% of a sample with around 1.5 million clones, around 98% of them seen once. The sequenced sample was naive CD4+ T cells sorted from blood. Subset described: CD45RA+ positively selected. Source of these receptors: a man under 40 in good health.

This chain links TRBV7-8 with TRBJ2-4, with D unresolved. This CDR3 has 14 amino acids. From germline, CDR1 is SGHVS and CDR2 FQNEAQ. Trimming removed 8 bases from V and 2 bases from J, with 13 bases in between. The CDR3 DNA follows: TGTGCCAGCGCTAGGGAATTTTCCAAAAACATTCAGTACTTC. The encoded protein is CASAREFSKNIQYF.

The chain links TRBV5-1 to TRBJ2-1, with 13 bases identical to TRBD2. The V gene's germline CDR1 is SGHRS and CDR2 YFSETQ. V was pared by 4 bases and J by 7 bases, with 20 bases of the junction left unmatched. The CDR3 has 20 amino acids. The CDR3: CASSLPSGTSGERNRNEQFF. CDR3 DNA sequence: TGCGCCAGCAGCCTCCCCTCGGGGACTAGCGGGGAGCGAAATCGAAATGAGCAGTTCTTC.

This chain links TRBV10-2 with TRBJ2-5; the D is unclear. Looked up from germline, CDR1 is WSHSY and CDR2 is SAAADI. Deletions cut 11 bases from V and 2 bases from J, with 18 bases between. The CDR3 runs 14 residues. The CDR3 sequence: CASLPQSRQETQYF. The CDR3 DNA follows: TGCGCCTCCCTACCTCAGTCCCGTCAAGAGACCCAGTACTTC.

This chain connects TRBV5-4 to TRBJ2-7; 10 bases agree with TRBD2. The CDR3 covers 16 residues. V was clipped by 0 bases and J by 6 bases; unmatched bases: 9. The germline CDR1 and CDR2 sequences are SGHNT and YYREEE (reference sequence). CDR3: CASSLGAGGQGSEQYF. CDR3 bases: TGTGCCAGCAGCTTGGGAGCGGGAGGGCAAGGCTCCGAGCAGTACTTC.

This chain links TRBV11-2 with TRBJ2-1; weak D call: TRBD1 (5 bases). The germline gives CDR1 SGHAT, CDR2 FQNNGV. The CDR3 is 14 amino acids. V dropped 1 base and J dropped 8 bases, with 12 bases sitting between them. CDR3 DNA: TGTGCCAGCAGCTTAGTCAGGGTGGGGTATGAGCAGTTCTTC. Protein product: CASSLVRVGYEQFF.

This clone occurred once. The sample has other DNA sequences that encode this CDR3 too. The chain is built from TRBV5-1 and TRBJ2-2; TRBD1 aligns across 9 bases. Germline-derived CDR1 and CDR2 are SGHRS and YFSETQ. The V and J ends lost 4 bases and 4 bases, in that order; junction bases with no gene match: 8. The CDR3 is 16 residues long. Written as DNA, the CDR3 is TGCGCCAGCAGCCCGCCGGGACAGGGAGCCACCGGGGAGCTGTTTTTT. Translated: CASSPPGQGATGELFF. The complete variable domain, with remaining parts taken from reference TRBV5-1 and TRBJ2-2, reads KAGVTQTPRYLIKTRGQQVTLSCSPISGHRSVSWYQQTPGQGLQFLFEYFSETQRNKGNFPGRFSGRQFSNSRSEMNVSTLELGDSALYLCASSPPGQGATGELFFGEGSRLTVL.

J is TRBJ2-5 and V is TRBV4-2; D remains unclear. The germline V and J ends were trimmed by 5 bases and 1 base, with 5 bases remaining between them. This CDR3 spans 12 amino acids. The germline CDR1 and CDR2 sequences are LGHNA and YNFKEQ. The CDR3 is CASSGVQETQYF. CDR3 sequence (DNA): TGTGCCAGCAGCGGAGTCCAAGAGACCCAGTACTTC.

The rearrangement links TRBV29-1 to TRBJ2-2; 8 bases agree with TRBD2. The CDR3 extends over 16 amino acids. The J segment lost 1 base and the V segment lost 0 bases, leaving 4 bases of the junction unmatched. The germline gives CDR1 SQVTM, CDR2 ANQGSEA. In nucleotides, the CDR3 is TGCAGCGTTGAAGAGGGCGGGAGGCTGAACACCGGGGAGCTGTTTTTT. It translates to CSVEEGGRLNTGELFF.

The chain employs TRBV29-1 and TRBJ1-1, with a possible D match to TRBD1 (5 bases). The CDR3 contains 13 residues. Germline lookup yields CDR1 SQVTM and CDR2 ANQGSEA. Trimming pared 6 bases from V and 1 base from J, leaving 12 bases between. CDR3 in amino acids: CSVVGDGNTEAFF. The DNA for the CDR3 is TGCAGCGTCGTAGGGGATGGGAACACTGAAGCTTTCTTT.

V and J are TRBV4-1 and TRBJ2-7; D is perhaps TRBD2 (5 bases). V was cut by 0 bases and J by 2 bases, with 8 bases left in between. Per germline, CDR1 MGHRA and CDR2 YSYEKL. The CDR3 sequence is 14 residues long. The CDR3 protein is CASSQDTRAYEQYF. Here the CDR3 DNA reads TGCGCCAGCAGCCAAGATACTAGAGCCTACGAGCAGTACTTC.

This chain joins TRBV5-4 and TRBJ2-7; 9 bases map to TRBD1. V shed 6 bases, J shed 6 bases, and the junction held 7 bases outside the gene matches. Germline V gene lookup returns CDR1 SGHNT and CDR2 YYREEE (reference sequence). This CDR3 is built from 13 residues. The CDR3 DNA sequence: TGTGCCAGCACCCTGGACAGGGGTATCGAGCAGTACTTC. Its translation: CASTLDRGIEQYF.